Below are 16 T cell receptor beta chains sequenced from a single sample in a study of Graves' ophthalmopathy and Graves' hyperthyroidism. Scientists amplified the TCR beta CDR3 regions from RNA transcripts. HTBI primers served in a first-round RT-PCR, which a second-round multiplex PCR followed. TCRdb re-analysed the multiplex PCR reads in MiXCR, keeping a single row per CDR3 protein. Of 300,000 to 400,000 distinct CDR3 sequences listed, 17% are singletons. The sample taken for sequencing was peripheral blood. These receptors were collected from an adult man with Graves' ophthalmopathy.

This clonotype has a count of ten or more. The chain has TRBV6-5 and TRBJ2-7, with TRBD2 identical over 7 bases. CDR3 length equals 16 residues. CDR1 is MNHEY, CDR2 SVGAGI, per germline. V shed 4 bases, J shed 2 bases, and the junction held 11 bases outside the gene matches. The CDR3 is CASSSLYGEGTYEQYF. CDR3 nucleotide sequence: TGTGCCAGCAGTTCCCTGTATGGGGAGGGGACCTACGAGCAGTACTTC.

There are many counts of this clonotype. This rearrangement joins TRBV12-3 or TRBV12-4 to TRBJ1-6; no clear D gene. With 2 bases removed from V and 0 bases from J, the gap between germline ends came to 17 bases. The CDR3 spans 19 residues. CDR3 in amino acids: CASSLLPASASSYNSPLHF. The CDR3 DNA follows: TGTGCCAGCAGTTTACTGCCGGCCAGCGCCAGCTCCTATAATTCACCCCTCCACTTT.

There are many counts of this clonotype. The rearrangement uses TRBV4-2 and TRBJ2-5; 13 bases match TRBD2. V was clipped by 1 base and J by 5 bases; unmatched bases: 4. This CDR3 is built from 16 residues. The germline V gene encodes CDR1 LGHNA and CDR2 YNFKEQ. The DNA for the CDR3 is TGTGCCAGCAGCCAAGTTACTAGCGGGGGGGTGGAGACCCAGTACTTC. Translating gives CASSQVTSGGVETQYF.

V is TRBV6-2 or TRBV6-3 and J is TRBJ2-2, with 9 bases that match TRBD1. Germline V gives CDR1 MNHEY, CDR2 SVGEGT. After removal of 6 bases from V and 5 bases from J, the junction contained 7 bases not matched to a gene. This CDR3 region has 15 residues. The DNA of the CDR3 is TGTGCCAGCAGAACAGGGGGCCAGGGGACCGGGGAGCTGTTTTTT. It specifies CASRTGGQGTGELFF.

This clonotype was seen many times. The V gene is TRBV12-3 or TRBV12-4, the J gene TRBJ1-5; no clear D. The V gene lost 0 bases and the J gene lost 11 bases, with 23 bases spanning the gap. There are 17 residues in the CDR3. CDR3 sequence (DNA): TGTGCCAGCAGTTTAGCGCCAAGGTGGCAGGACCTAATGACCCAGCATTTT. It yields the protein CASSLAPRWQDLMTQHF.

As DNA, the CDR3 is TGTGCCAGCAGGGGGCCGGGACAGGGAAATGGCTACACCTTC. Translated, it gives CASRGPGQGNGYTF. This chain links TRBV6-1 with TRBJ1-2; 9 bases fit TRBD1. CDR1 MNHNS and CDR2 SASEGT come from the germline V gene. The CDR3 runs to 14 residues. Trimming removed 6 bases from V and 6 bases from J; junction bases left unmatched: 8.

This clonotype appeared once. V gene TRBV20-1 combines with J gene TRBJ2-7; D gene ambiguous. Germline CDR1 is DFQATT and CDR2 is SNEGSKA (reference sequence). Trimming took off 6 bases at V and 2 bases at J, with 5 bases between the two ends. This CDR3 has 10 residues. CDR3 in DNA: TGCAGTGCGAGACCCTACGAGCAGTACTTC. Protein: CSARPYEQYF.

This clonotype was counted ten times or more. CDR3 sequence reads: CATSEVGANYGYTF. The CDR3 nucleotides are TGTGCCACCAGTGAGGTCGGGGCGAACTATGGCTACACCTTC. This chain connects TRBV24-1 to TRBJ1-2, with D possibly being TRBD1 (5 bases). V dropped 4 bases and J dropped 2 bases, with 10 bases sitting between them. The CDR3 is 14 amino acids. From germline, CDR1 is KGHDR and CDR2 SFDVKD.

The V call is TRBV18, the J call TRBJ1-5, with 7 bases that match TRBD1. Trimming took 3 bases from V and 4 from J; bases not matched to a gene: 9. This CDR3 has 16 amino acids. In germline, CDR1 is KGHSH, CDR2 LQKENI. CDR3: CASSPVPGGGNQPQHF. CDR3 nucleotides: TGTGCCAGCTCACCCGTCCCAGGGGGTGGGAATCAGCCCCAGCATTTT.

This clonotype was seen many times. This chain uses TRBV6-5 with TRBJ2-7; 7 bases align to TRBD2. V was clipped by 7 bases and J by 1 base; unmatched bases: 4. Germline CDR1 and CDR2: MNHEY and SVGAGI. The CDR3 spans 13 residues. CDR3 DNA sequence: TGTGCCAGCAAACCGGGACTATCCTACGAGCAGTACTTC. Its translation is CASKPGLSYEQYF.

This clonotype appeared many times. The V gene is TRBV7-3, the J gene TRBJ2-1; 10 bases line up with TRBD1. With V trimmed by 5 bases and J by 4 bases, 5 bases remained unmatched. CDR3 length equals 15 residues. CDR1 SGHTA and CDR2 FQGTGA come from the germline V gene. The CDR3, as DNA: TGTGCCAGCAGCCGACAGGGGGCCATGTACAATGAGCAGTTCTTC. It yields the protein CASSRQGAMYNEQFF.

This clonotype showed up many times. The V and J genes are TRBV12-3 or TRBV12-4 and TRBJ1-2, with 9 positions matching TRBD1. This CDR3 comprises 16 residues. V was pared by 1 base and J by 7 bases, with 10 bases of the junction left unmatched. Here the CDR3 DNA reads TGTGCCAGCAGTTTAGGTGGACAGGGGTTGATGAGTGGCTACACCTTC. Amino acid sequence: CASSLGGQGLMSGYTF.

This clonotype was recorded many times. This rearrangement joins TRBV6-2 or TRBV6-3 to TRBJ2-2; D call uncertain. The CDR3 is made up of 14 amino acids. Looked up from germline, CDR1 is MNHEY and CDR2 is SVGEGT. Trimming left V 5 bases short and J 1 base short, with 8 bases between. The CDR3 spells CASSHIMNTGELFF. CDR3 DNA sequence: TGTGCCAGCAGTCATATTATGAACACCGGGGAGCTGTTTTTT.

This clonotype was observed at least ten times. This chain joins TRBV6-2 or TRBV6-3 and TRBJ2-5; D uncertain. V was cut by 6 bases and J by 2 bases, with 4 bases left in between. Germline values: CDR1 MNHEY, CDR2 SVGEGT. CDR3 length: 11 residues. Written as DNA, the CDR3 is TGTGCCAGCAGCACTCAAGAGACCCAGTACTTC. Amino acids: CASSTQETQYF.

Remarks on this clonotype: A single base separates this from a much larger clone, so it may be a read error. A read error is likely, as this CDR3 ends without the conserved phenylalanine or tryptophan. V and J are TRBV9 and TRBJ1-5; 11 positions match TRBD1. Unmatched junction bases numbered 6, after V lost 4 bases and J lost 6 bases. The CDR3 spans 15 residues. Looked up from germline, CDR1 is SGDLS and CDR2 is YYNGEE. The CDR3 spells CASSTGQGGFQPQHL. In DNA, the CDR3 is TGTGCCAGCAGCACGGGACAGGGGGGTTTTCAGCCCCAGCATCTT.

This clonotype showed up many times. The chain joins TRBV20-1 to TRBJ2-5; 12 nucleotides match TRBD2. Germline values: CDR1 DFQATT, CDR2 SNEGSKA (reference sequence). The V gene end was trimmed by 0 bases and the J gene end by 4 bases; junction bases not matched to a gene: 3. This CDR3 spans 15 amino acids. This CDR3 is CSARDLAGGRETQYF. The CDR3 DNA follows: TGCAGTGCTAGAGATCTAGCGGGAGGGCGAGAGACCCAGTACTTC.